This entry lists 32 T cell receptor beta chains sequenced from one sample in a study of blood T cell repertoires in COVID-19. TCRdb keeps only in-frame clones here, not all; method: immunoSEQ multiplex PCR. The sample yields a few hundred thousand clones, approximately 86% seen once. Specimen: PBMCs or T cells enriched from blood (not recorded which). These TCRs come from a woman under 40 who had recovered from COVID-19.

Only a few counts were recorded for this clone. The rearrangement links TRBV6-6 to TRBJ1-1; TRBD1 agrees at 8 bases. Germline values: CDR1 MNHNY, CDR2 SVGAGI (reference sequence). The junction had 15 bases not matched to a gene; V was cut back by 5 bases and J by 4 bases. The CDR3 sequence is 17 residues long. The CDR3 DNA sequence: TGTGCCAGCAGTCTCCTGACAGGGGCCCCTCCGGGCACTGAAGCTTTCTTT. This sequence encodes CASSLLTGAPPGTEAFF.

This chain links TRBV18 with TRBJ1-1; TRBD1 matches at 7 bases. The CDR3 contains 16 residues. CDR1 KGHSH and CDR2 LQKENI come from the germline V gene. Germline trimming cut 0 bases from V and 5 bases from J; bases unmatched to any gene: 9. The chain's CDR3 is CASSPPSADRTTEAFF. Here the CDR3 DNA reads TGTGCCAGCTCACCACCCTCGGCGGACAGGACGACTGAAGCTTTCTTT.

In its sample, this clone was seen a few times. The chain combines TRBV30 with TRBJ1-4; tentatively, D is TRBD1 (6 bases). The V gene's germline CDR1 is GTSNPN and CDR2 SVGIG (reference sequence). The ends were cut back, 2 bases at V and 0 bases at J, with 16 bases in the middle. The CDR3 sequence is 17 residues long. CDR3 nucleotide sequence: TGTGCCTGGAGTTTATCAGGGGTGAGGGCAACTAATGAAAAACTGTTTTTT. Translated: CAWSLSGVRATNEKLFF.

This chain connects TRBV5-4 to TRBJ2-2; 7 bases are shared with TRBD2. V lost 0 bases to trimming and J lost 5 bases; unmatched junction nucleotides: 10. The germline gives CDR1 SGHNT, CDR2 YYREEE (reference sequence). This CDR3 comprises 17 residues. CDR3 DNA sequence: TGTGCCAGCAGCTTGGAGTGGGAGGGCCGGGAGACCGGGGAGCTGTTTTTT. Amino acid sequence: CASSLEWEGRETGELFF.

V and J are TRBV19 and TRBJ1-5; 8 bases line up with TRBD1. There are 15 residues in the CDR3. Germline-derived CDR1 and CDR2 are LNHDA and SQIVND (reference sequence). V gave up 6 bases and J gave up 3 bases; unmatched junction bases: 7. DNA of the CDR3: TGTGCCAGTAGCCCGGGACAGGTTGACAATCAGCCCCAGCATTTT. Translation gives CASSPGQVDNQPQHF.

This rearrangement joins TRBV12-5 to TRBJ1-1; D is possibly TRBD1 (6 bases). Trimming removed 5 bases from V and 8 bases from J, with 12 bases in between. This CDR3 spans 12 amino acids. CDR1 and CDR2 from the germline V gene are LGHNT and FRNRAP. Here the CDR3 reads CASGQQGGEAFF. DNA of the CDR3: TGTGCTAGTGGTCAACAGGGCGGAGAAGCTTTCTTT.

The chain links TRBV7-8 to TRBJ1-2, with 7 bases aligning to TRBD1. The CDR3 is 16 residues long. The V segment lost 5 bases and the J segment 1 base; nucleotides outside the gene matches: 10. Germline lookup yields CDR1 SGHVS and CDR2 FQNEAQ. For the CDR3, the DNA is TGTGCCAGCAGCCCCCGGGGACAGCGAAATAACTATGGCTACACCTTC. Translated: CASSPRGQRNNYGYTF.

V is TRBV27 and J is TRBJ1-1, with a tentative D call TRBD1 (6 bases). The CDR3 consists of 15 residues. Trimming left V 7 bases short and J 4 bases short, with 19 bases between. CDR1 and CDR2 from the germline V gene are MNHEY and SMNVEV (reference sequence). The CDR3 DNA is TGTGCCAGCACCATCGGCAGGGGCCTGGGCACTGAAGCTTTCTTT. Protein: CASTIGRGLGTEAFF.

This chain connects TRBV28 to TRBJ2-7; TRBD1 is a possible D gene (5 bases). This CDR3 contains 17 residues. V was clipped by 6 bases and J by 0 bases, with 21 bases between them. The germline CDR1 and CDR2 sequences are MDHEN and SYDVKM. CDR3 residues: CASRLTHLDRGSYEQYF. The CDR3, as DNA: TGTGCCAGCAGGTTGACCCATCTTGATAGGGGCTCCTACGAGCAGTACTTC.

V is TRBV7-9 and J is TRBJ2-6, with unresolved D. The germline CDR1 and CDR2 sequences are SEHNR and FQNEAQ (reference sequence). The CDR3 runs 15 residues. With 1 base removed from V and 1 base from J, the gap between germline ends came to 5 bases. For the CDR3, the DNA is TGTGCCAGCAGCTTAGGTGTATCTGGGGCCAACGTCCTGACTTTC. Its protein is CASSLGVSGANVLTF. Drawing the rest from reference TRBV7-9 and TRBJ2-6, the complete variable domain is DTGVSQNPRHKITKRGQNVTFRCDPISEHNRLYWYRQTLGQGPEFLTYFQNEAQLEKSRLLSDRFSAERPKGSFSTLEIQRTEQGDSAMYLCASSLGVSGANVLTFGAGSRLTVL.

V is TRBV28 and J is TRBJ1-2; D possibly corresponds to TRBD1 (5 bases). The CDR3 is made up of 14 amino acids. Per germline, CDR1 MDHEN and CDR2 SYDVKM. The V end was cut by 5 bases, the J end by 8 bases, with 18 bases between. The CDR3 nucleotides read TGTGCCAGCAGTGCCCCAGGGCTCCACGGGGGCTACACCTTC. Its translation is CASSAPGLHGGYTF.

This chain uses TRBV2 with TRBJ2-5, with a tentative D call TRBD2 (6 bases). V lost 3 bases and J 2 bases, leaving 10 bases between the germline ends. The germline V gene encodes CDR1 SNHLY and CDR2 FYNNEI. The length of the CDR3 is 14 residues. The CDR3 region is CASSEGLQQETQYF. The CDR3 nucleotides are TGTGCCAGCAGTGAGGGACTGCAACAAGAGACCCAGTACTTC.

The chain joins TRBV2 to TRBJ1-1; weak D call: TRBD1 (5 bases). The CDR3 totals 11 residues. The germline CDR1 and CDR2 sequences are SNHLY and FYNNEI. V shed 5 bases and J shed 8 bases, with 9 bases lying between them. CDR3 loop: CASSWTPEAFF. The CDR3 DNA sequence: TGTGCCAGCAGTTGGACACCCGAAGCTTTCTTT. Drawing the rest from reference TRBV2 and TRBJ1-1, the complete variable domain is EPEVTQTPSHQVTQMGQEVILRCVPISNHLYFYWYRQILGQKVEFLVSFYNNEISEKSEIFDDQFSVERPDGSNFTLKIRSTKLEDSAMYFCASSWTPEAFFGQGTRLTVV.

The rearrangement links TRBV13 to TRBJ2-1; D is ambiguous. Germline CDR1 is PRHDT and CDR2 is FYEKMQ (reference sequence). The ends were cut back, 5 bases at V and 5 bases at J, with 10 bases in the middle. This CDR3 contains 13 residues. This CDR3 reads CASSPTVDNEQFF. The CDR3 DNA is TGTGCCAGCAGCCCAACGGTGGACAATGAGCAGTTCTTC.

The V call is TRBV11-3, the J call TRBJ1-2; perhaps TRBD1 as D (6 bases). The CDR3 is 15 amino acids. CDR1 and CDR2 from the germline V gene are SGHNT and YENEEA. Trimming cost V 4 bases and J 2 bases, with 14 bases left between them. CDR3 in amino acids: CASSSDQGWNYGYTF. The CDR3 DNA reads TGTGCCAGCAGCTCCGATCAGGGGTGGAACTATGGCTACACCTTC. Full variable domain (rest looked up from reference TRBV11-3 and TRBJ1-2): EAGVVQSPRYKIIEKKQPVAFWCNPISGHNTLYWYLQNLGQGPELLIRYENEEAVDDSQLPKDRFSAERLKGVDSTLKIQPAELGDSAVYLCASSSDQGWNYGYTFGSGTRLTVV.

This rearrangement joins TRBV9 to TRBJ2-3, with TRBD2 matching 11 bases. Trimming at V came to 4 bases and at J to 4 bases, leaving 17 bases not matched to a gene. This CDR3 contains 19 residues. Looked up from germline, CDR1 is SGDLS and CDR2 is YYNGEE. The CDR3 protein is CASSPRPLSGRALPDTQYF. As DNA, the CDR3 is TGTGCCAGCAGCCCCCGCCCGCTTAGCGGGAGGGCCCTACCAGATACGCAGTATTTT.

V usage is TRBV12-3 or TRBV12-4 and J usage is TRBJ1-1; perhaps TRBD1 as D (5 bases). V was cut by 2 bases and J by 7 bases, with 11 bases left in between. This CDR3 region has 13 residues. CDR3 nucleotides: TGTGCCAGCAGTTTATCGGGACTCTATGAAGCTTTCTTT. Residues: CASSLSGLYEAFF.

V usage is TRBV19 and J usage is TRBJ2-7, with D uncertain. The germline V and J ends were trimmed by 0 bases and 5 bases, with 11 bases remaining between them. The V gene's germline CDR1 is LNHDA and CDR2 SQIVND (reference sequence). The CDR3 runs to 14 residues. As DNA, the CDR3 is TGTGCCAGTAGTATAGATCATTCACTAAACGAGCAGTACTTC. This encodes CASSIDHSLNEQYF.

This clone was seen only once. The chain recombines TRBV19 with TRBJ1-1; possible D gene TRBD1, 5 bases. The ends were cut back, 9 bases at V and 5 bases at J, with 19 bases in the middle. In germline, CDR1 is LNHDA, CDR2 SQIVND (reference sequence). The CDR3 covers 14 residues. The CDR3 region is CASFLVGGGTEAFF. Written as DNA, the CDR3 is TGTGCCAGCTTCCTCGTTGGGGGGGGTACTGAAGCTTTCTTT.

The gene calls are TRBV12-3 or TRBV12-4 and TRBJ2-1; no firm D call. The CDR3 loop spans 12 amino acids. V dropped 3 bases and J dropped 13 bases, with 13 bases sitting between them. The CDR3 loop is CASSFERGVQFF. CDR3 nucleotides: TGTGCCAGCAGTTTCGAACGCGGAGTACAGTTCTTC.

In DNA, the CDR3 is TGCGCCAGCAGCCAATCACTAGCGGCAAGAGAGCAGTACTTC. Translated: CASSQSLAAREQYF. The gene calls are TRBV4-3 and TRBJ2-7; 8 positions agree with TRBD2. Trimming at V came to 2 bases and at J to 7 bases, leaving 7 bases not matched to a gene. Germline values: CDR1 LGHNA, CDR2 YSLEER. This CDR3 comprises 14 residues.

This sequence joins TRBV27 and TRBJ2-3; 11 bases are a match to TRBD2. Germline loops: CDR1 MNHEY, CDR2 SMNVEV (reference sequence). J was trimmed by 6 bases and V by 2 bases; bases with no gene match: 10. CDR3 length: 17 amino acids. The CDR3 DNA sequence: TGTGCCAGCAGTTTAAGGGGTAGCGGGAGGGCCGGGGATACGCAGTATTTT. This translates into CASSLRGSGRAGDTQYF.

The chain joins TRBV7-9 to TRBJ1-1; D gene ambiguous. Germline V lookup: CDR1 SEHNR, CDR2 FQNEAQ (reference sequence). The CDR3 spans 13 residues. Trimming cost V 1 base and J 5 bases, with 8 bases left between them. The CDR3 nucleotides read TGTGCCAGCAGCTTAGGTGCGGGGACTGAAGCTTTCTTT. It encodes CASSLGAGTEAFF.

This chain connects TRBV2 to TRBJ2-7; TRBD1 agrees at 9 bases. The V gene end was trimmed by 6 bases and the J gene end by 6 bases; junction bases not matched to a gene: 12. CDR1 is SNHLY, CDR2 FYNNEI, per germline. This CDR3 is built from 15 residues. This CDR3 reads CASSEPGQGPREQYF. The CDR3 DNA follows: TGTGCCAGCAGCGAGCCGGGACAGGGCCCTCGCGAGCAGTACTTC.

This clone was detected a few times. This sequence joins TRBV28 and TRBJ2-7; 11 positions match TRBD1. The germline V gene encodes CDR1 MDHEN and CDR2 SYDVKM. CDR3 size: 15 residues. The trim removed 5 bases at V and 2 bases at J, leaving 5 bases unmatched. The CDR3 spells CASSTQDRGPYEQYF. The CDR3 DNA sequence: TGTGCCAGCAGTACCCAGGACAGGGGGCCCTACGAGCAGTACTTC.

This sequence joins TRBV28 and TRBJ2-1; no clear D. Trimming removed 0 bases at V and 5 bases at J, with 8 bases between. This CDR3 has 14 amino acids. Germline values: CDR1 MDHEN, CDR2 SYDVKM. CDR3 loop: CASSLWGPNNEQFF. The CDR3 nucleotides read TGTGCCAGCAGTTTATGGGGCCCAAACAATGAGCAGTTCTTC.

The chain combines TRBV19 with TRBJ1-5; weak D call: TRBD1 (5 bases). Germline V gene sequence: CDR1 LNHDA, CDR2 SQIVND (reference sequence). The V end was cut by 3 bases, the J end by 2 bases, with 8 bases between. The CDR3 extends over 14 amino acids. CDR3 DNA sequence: TGTGCCAGTAGTATTAGCAGGGGCAATCAGCCCCAGCATTTT. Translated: CASSISRGNQPQHF.

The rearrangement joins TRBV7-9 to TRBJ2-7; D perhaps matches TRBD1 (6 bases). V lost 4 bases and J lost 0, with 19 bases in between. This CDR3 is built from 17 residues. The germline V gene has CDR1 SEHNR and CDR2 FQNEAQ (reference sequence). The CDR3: CASSSSSGKDSSYEQYF. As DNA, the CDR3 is TGTGCCAGCAGCTCTAGTTCTGGGAAGGACAGCTCCTACGAGCAGTACTTC.

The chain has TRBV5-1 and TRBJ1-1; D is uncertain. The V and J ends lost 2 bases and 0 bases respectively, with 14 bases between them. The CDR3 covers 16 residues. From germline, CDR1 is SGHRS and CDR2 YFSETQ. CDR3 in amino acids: CASSFTPLDMNTEAFF. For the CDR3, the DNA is TGCGCCAGCAGCTTCACACCGTTAGACATGAACACTGAAGCTTTCTTT.

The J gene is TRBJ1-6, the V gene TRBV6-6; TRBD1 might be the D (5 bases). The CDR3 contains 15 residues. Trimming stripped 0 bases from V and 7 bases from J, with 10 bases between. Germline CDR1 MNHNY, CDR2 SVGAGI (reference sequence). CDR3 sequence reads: CASSYSTVGNSPLHF. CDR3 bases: TGTGCCAGCAGTTACTCGACAGTGGGGAATTCACCCCTCCACTTT.

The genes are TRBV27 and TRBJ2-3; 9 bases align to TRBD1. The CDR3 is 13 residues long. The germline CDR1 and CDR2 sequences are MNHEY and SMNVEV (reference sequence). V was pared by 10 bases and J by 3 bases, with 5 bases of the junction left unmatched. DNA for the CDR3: TGTGCCACCGGGGACAGGGTGACAGATACGCAGTATTTT. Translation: CATGDRVTDTQYF.

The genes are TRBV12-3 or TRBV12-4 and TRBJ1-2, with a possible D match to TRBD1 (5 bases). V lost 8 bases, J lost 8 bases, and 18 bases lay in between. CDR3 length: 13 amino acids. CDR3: CASSLGGMRGYTF. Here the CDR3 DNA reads TGTGCCAGCTCCTTGGGGGGGATGAGGGGCTACACCTTC.